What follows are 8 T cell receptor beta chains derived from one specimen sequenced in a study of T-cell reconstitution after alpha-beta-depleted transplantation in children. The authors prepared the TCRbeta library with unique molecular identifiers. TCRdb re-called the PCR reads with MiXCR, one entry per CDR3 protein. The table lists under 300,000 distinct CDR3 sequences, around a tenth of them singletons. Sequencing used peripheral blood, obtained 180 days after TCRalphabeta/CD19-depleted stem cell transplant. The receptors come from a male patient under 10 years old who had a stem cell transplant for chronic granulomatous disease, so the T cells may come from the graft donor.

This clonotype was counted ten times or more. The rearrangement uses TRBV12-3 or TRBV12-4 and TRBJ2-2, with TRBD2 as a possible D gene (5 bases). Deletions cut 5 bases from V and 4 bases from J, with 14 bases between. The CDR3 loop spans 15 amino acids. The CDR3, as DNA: TGTGCCAGCAGTCCATCCCGGGGTGGCACCGGGGAGCTGTTTTTT. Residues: CASSPSRGGTGELFF.

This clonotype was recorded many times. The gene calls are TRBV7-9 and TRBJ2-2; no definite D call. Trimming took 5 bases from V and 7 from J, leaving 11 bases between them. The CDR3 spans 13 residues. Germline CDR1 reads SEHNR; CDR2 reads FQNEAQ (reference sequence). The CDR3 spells CASSRRLGGELFF. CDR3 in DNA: TGTGCCAGCAGCCGACGGCTAGGCGGGGAGCTGTTTTTT.

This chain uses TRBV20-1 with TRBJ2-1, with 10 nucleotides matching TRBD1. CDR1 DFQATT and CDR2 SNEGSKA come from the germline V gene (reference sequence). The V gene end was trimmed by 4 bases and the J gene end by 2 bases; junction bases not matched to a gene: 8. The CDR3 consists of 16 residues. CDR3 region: CSAKPTGTGAYNEQFF. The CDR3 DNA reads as TGCAGTGCTAAACCGACCGGGACAGGGGCCTACAATGAGCAGTTCTTC.

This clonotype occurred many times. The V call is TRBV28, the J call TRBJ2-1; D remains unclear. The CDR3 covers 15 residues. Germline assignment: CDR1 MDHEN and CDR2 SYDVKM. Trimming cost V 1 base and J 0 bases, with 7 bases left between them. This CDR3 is CASSLLWSSYNEQFF. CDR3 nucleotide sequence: TGTGCCAGCAGTTTATTGTGGAGCTCCTACAATGAGCAGTTCTTC.

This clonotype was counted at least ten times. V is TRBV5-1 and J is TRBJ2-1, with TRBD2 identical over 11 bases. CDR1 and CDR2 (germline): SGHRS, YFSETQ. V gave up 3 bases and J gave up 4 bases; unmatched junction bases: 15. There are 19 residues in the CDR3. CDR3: CASSSPTSGRASRYNEQFF. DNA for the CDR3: TGCGCCAGCAGCTCTCCTACTAGCGGGAGAGCATCCAGGTACAATGAGCAGTTCTTC.

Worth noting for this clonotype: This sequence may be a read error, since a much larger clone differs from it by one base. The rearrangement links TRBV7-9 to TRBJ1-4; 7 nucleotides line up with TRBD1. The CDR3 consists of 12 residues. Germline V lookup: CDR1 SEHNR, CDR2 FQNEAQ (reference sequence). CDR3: CASSLDREKLSF. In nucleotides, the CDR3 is TGTGCCAGCAGCCTAGACAGGGAAAAACTGTCTTTT.

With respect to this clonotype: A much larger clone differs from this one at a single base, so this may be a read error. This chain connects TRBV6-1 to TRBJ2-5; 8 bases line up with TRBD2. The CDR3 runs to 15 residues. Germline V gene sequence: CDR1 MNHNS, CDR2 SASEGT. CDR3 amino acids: CASRHLAGKQEPQYF. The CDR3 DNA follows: TGTGCCAGCAGACACCTAGCGGGCAAACAAGAGCCCCAGTACTTC.

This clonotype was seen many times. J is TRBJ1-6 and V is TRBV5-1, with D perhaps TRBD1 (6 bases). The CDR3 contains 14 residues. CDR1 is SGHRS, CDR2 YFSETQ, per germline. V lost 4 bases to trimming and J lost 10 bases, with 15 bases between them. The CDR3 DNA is TGCGCCAGCAGCCCGAGGGGGTCGGGGTCACCCCTCCACTTT. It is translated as CASSPRGSGSPLHF.